The rows below give T cell receptor beta chains drawn from one sample of a study of read filtering for tumor transcriptome and immune sequencing. TCRdb re-called the reads through MiXCR, storing one row per CDR3 protein. The sample comprises about 93,000 distinct CDR3 sequences, 20% to 25% of which are singletons, and 9.5% to 12% rests with the top ten. Sequences were obtained from a population of CD138-negative cells sorted from bone marrow. The receptors were gathered from a donor over 35 with multiple myeloma. Both conserved end residues are part of each CDR3. The D gene is left open where the match is weak. Part of the rows lack a size; the others show once, few, many or a class for expanded clones.

clone size,V gene,J gene,D gene,CDR3 DNA,CDR3 protein
few,TRBV10-1,TRBJ2-3,NA,TGCGCCAGCAGTGACGGTGCAGATACGCAGTATTTT,CASSDGADTQYF
NA,TRBV7-2,TRBJ1-1,TRBD1,TGTGCCAGCAGCTTATCTTGGGACAGGGGTTACACTGAAGCTTTCTTT,CASSLSWDRGYTEAFF
many,TRBV7-9,TRBJ1-1,NA,TGTGCCAGCAGCGCAACTGCCATGAACACTGAAGCTTTCTTT,CASSATAMNTEAFF
many,TRBV4-1,TRBJ1-5,NA,TGCGCCAGCAGCCAGGGCTTGACTCAGCCCCAGCATTTT,CASSQGLTQPQHF
few,TRBV12-3/TRBV12-4,TRBJ1-1,NA,TGTGCCAGCAGGGATCTCGGGGCTGGTGGCACTGAAGCTTTCTTT,CASRDLGAGGTEAFF
many,TRBV5-7,TRBJ1-6,NA,TGTGCCAGCAGCTTGACTTCCCCCTTCCACTTT,CASSLTSPFHF
many,TRBV30,TRBJ1-2,NA,TGTGCCTGGAGTCCGGGCCCATTCTATGGCTACACCTTC,CAWSPGPFYGYTF
many,TRBV5-1,TRBJ2-7,NA,TGCGCCAGCAGCTTGGACCGGGACGAGCAGTACTTC,CASSLDRDEQYF
many,TRBV29-1,TRBJ2-3,TRBD2,TGCAGCGTTAATCAAAGCGGGGGAGCGCAGTATTTT,CSVNQSGGAQYF
few,TRBV7-2,TRBJ2-5,TRBD2,TGTGCCAGCAGCTTAGGGATGGGGGGGGTCCAAGAGACCCAGTACTTC,CASSLGMGGVQETQYF
many,TRBV28,TRBJ1-6,NA,TGTGCCAGCAGGGGGGTCGGGTTGGCACCCCTCCACTTT,CASRGVGLAPLHF
NA,TRBV12-3/TRBV12-4,TRBJ1-3,NA,TGTGCCAGCGCCACCAGCTCTGGAAACACCATATATTTT,CASATSSGNTIYF
many,TRBV10-3,TRBJ2-7,NA,TGTGCCATCAGTGAGGTGGGTGTGGAGGTTTCGGGGGAGCAGTACTTC,CAISEVGVEVSGEQYF
many,TRBV6-5,TRBJ2-6,NA,TGTGCCAGCAGTAAATTCTCTGGGGCCAACGTCCTGACTTTC,CASSKFSGANVLTF
few,TRBV7-8,TRBJ2-3,NA,TGTGCCAGCAGCTCGGGGGGCCGGGGCACAGATACGCAGTATTTT,CASSSGGRGTDTQYF
many,TRBV3-1,TRBJ2-1,NA,TGTGCCAGCAGCCGTCGGACCGGGGGGCGAGAGCAGTTCTTC,CASSRRTGGREQFF
NA,TRBV20-1,TRBJ1-5,TRBD1,TGCAGTGCTACACGACAGGGGAACAATCAGCCCCAGCATTTT,CSATRQGNNQPQHF
NA,TRBV7-9,TRBJ2-7,NA,TGTGCCAGCAGCTTAGATTCCGGGTCCGAGCAGTACTTC,CASSLDSGSEQYF
medium-sized,TRBV12-3/TRBV12-4,TRBJ2-1,NA,TGTGCCAGCTCTTTAGTGAATGAGCAGTTCTTC,CASSLVNEQFF
many,TRBV24-1,TRBJ2-2,NA,TGTGCCACCAGTGATCCCGACAGCACCGGGGAGCTGTTTTTT,CATSDPDSTGELFF
many,TRBV29-1,TRBJ1-1,NA,TGCAGTGTACAGTTTCTCAACACTGAAGCTTTCTTT,CSVQFLNTEAFF
many,TRBV19,TRBJ1-6,TRBD1,TGTGCCAGTAGAGGACAGGGGGGCACCTATAATTCACCCCTCCACTTT,CASRGQGGTYNSPLHF
many,TRBV28,TRBJ2-1,NA,TGTGCCCAATGCCCTCAGGTGAAGTCCTACAATGAGCAGTTCTTC,CAQCPQVKSYNEQFF
many,TRBV5-1,TRBJ1-2,NA,TGCGCCAGCTCGGGACGTCCCAACTATGGCTACACCTTC,CASSGRPNYGYTF
few,TRBV2,TRBJ2-5,NA,TGTGCCACGGGAAGGAGTCGAGAGACCCAGTACTTC,CATGRSRETQYF